These 28 T cell receptor beta chains share one sample of origin, sequenced in a study of blood T cell repertoires in COVID-19. Generated by immunoSEQ multiplex PCR, the TCRdb table keeps only in-frame clones and is missing some. The data hold around 150,000 clones, with less than 85% observed a single time. Source material: peripheral blood. The source is a woman aged 40-49 years with COVID-19, enrolled during active disease.

The gene calls are TRBV2 and TRBJ1-1; tentatively, D is TRBD1 (5 bases). The germline CDR1 and CDR2 sequences are SNHLY and FYNNEI. CDR3 length equals 13 residues. V lost 6 bases and J 4 bases, leaving 12 bases between the germline ends. The CDR3: CASRTDQGTEAFF. The DNA for the CDR3 is TGTGCCAGCAGAACGGACCAGGGCACTGAAGCTTTCTTT. The full variable domain, its missing parts supplied by reference TRBV2 and TRBJ1-1, is EPEVTQTPSHQVTQMGQEVILRCVPISNHLYFYWYRQILGQKVEFLVSFYNNEISEKSEIFDDQFSVERPDGSNFTLKIRSTKLEDSAMYFCASRTDQGTEAFFGQGTRLTVV.

In this sample, this clone turned up many times. The rearrangement links TRBV4-2 to TRBJ1-6, with a possible D match to TRBD1 (5 bases). The CDR3 is 14 amino acids. V was cut by 7 bases and J by 6 bases, with 13 bases left in between. Germline V gene sequence: CDR1 LGHNA, CDR2 YNFKEQ. The CDR3 region is CASNLGGVNSPLHF. The CDR3 DNA is TGTGCCAGCAACCTGGGGGGGGTTAATTCACCCCTCCACTTT.

This chain connects TRBV6-4 to TRBJ1-2; no definite D call. The CDR3 totals 15 residues. V gave up 4 bases and J gave up 7 bases, with 19 bases separating them. Germline CDR1 MRHNA, CDR2 SNTAGT. The CDR3 nucleotides read TGTGCCAGCAGTGTAGGTAGGCAGGTTTCCTCTGGCTACACCTTC. Amino acid sequence: CASSVGRQVSSGYTF.

This clone was recorded only once. The rearrangement links TRBV5-3 to TRBJ1-1, with D unclear. TRBV5-3 is classed as an ORF, of uncertain function. V lost 4 bases and J lost 6, with 16 bases in between. This CDR3 has 14 residues. CDR3 sequence reads: CARSQGLPSAEAFF. The CDR3 DNA reads as TGTGCCAGAAGCCAAGGCCTGCCCAGCGCTGAAGCTTTCTTT.

The V gene is TRBV9, the J gene TRBJ2-5, with D tentatively TRBD2 (8 bases). CDR1 and CDR2 (germline): SGDLS, YYNGEE. The germline V and J ends were trimmed by 4 bases and 5 bases, with 18 bases remaining between them. This CDR3 contains 15 residues. The CDR3 DNA sequence: TGTGCCAGCAGCTTCCGGGAGGGGGCTGGCGAGACCCAGTACTTC. This sequence encodes CASSFREGAGETQYF.

This chain links TRBV15 with TRBJ1-2, with a weak D call TRBD1 (5 bases). CDR1 and CDR2 (germline): LNHNV, YYDKDF (reference sequence). The CDR3 has 12 amino acids. V dropped 3 bases and J dropped 8 bases, with 10 bases sitting between them. The chain's CDR3 is CATSRGLGGYTF. The CDR3 nucleotides are TGTGCCACCAGCAGGGGACTGGGCGGCTACACCTTC.

This sequence joins TRBV19 and TRBJ2-3, with 9 bases fitting TRBD1. V shed 6 bases, J shed 4 bases, and the junction held 8 bases outside the gene matches. Germline values: CDR1 LNHDA, CDR2 SQIVND (reference sequence). The length of the CDR3 is 15 residues. Here the CDR3 reads CASRLTGGGPDTQYF. Here the CDR3 DNA reads TGTGCCAGTAGGTTGACAGGGGGGGGTCCAGATACGCAGTATTTT.

CDR3 nucleotides: TGTGCCACCGGGTTGAGCTCCTACAATGAGCAGTTCTTC. Translating it yields CATGLSSYNEQFF. The V gene is TRBV27, the J gene TRBJ2-1, with D unclear. V lost 10 bases, J lost 0 bases, and 10 bases lay in between. Germline V gene lookup returns CDR1 MNHEY and CDR2 SMNVEV (reference sequence). The length of the CDR3 is 13 residues.

This clone was counted a single time. This chain uses TRBV24-1 with TRBJ2-1, with TRBD2 matching 10 bases. CDR1 is KGHDR, CDR2 SFDVKD, per germline. J lost 5 bases, V lost 7 bases, and 4 bases had no gene match. CDR3 size: 14 residues. The CDR3: CATSKREGDNEQFF. The CDR3 DNA sequence: TGTGCCACCAGCAAGCGGGAGGGGGACAATGAGCAGTTCTTC.

The CDR3 loop is CASSLPLGQQYF. The CDR3 nucleotides read TGTGCCAGCAGTTTACCACTCGGTCAGCAGTACTTC. The chain links TRBV27 to TRBJ2-7, with no clear D. Germline lookup yields CDR1 MNHEY and CDR2 SMNVEV (reference sequence). Trimming left V 2 bases short and J 8 bases short, with 10 bases between. This CDR3 has 12 amino acids.

The chain combines TRBV7-8 with TRBJ2-1, with 7 positions matching TRBD2. This CDR3 has 17 amino acids. CDR1 and CDR2 (germline): SGHVS, FQNEAQ. Losses at the gene ends were 1 base for V and 3 bases for J; bases not matched to a gene: 9. CDR3 loop: CASSLEGRGSLYNEQFF. DNA for the CDR3: TGTGCCAGCAGCTTAGAAGGGCGCGGGAGTCTCTACAATGAGCAGTTCTTC.

This clone has just one count. This sequence joins TRBV2 and TRBJ1-1; 7 bases match TRBD1. V was clipped by 4 bases and J by 8 bases; unmatched bases: 13. CDR1 and CDR2 from the germline V gene are SNHLY and FYNNEI. The CDR3 is made up of 15 amino acids. This CDR3 is CASSATRTGTKEAFF. CDR3 coding DNA: TGTGCCAGCAGTGCAACAAGGACAGGAACCAAAGAAGCTTTCTTT.

CDR3 sequence reads: CASRPLAAVGEQYF. CDR3 nucleotide sequence: TGTGCCAGCAGACCACTAGCGGCCGTCGGGGAGCAGTACTTC. The chain is built from TRBV2 and TRBJ2-7, with 8 bases matching TRBD2. Trimming removed 6 bases from V and 7 bases from J; junction bases left unmatched: 11. This CDR3 comprises 14 residues. CDR1 and CDR2 from the germline V gene are SNHLY and FYNNEI.

The rearrangement uses TRBV30 and TRBJ2-1; D not resolved. Germline V gives CDR1 GTSNPN, CDR2 SVGIG (reference sequence). The V end lost 0 bases, the J end lost 7 bases, and 10 bases lay between the germline ends. CDR3 size: 13 residues. The CDR3, as DNA: TGTGCCTGGAGTGTAGACTCCGAAAATGAGCAGTTCTTC. Translation: CAWSVDSENEQFF.

The gene calls are TRBV5-1 and TRBJ2-7; TRBD2 matches at 9 bases. V trimming: 1 base; J trimming: 5 bases; junction bases outside the gene matches: 7. Per the germline V gene, CDR1 is SGHRS and CDR2 is YFSETQ. The CDR3 totals 15 residues. CDR3 sequence reads: CASSLKSSGTNEQYF. The CDR3 coding sequence is TGCGCCAGCAGCTTGAAGTCTAGCGGGACCAACGAGCAGTACTTC. The full variable domain, its missing parts supplied by reference TRBV5-1 and TRBJ2-7, is KAGVTQTPRYLIKTRGQQVTLSCSPISGHRSVSWYQQTPGQGLQFLFEYFSETQRNKGNFPGRFSGRQFSNSRSEMNVSTLELGDSALYLCASSLKSSGTNEQYFGPGTRLTVT.

The chain employs TRBV6-1 and TRBJ1-6; 9 nucleotides match TRBD1. This CDR3 comprises 16 residues. V shed 6 bases, J shed 5 bases, and the junction held 8 bases outside the gene matches. Germline assignment: CDR1 MNHNS and CDR2 SASEGT. In DNA form, the CDR3 reads TGTGCCAGCAGGGAACCGGGACAGGGAGATAATTCACCCCTCCACTTT. Translation gives CASREPGQGDNSPLHF.

This clone is a singleton in its sample. The same CDR3 arises from other DNA sequences in this sample as well. The chain has TRBV28 and TRBJ2-7; weak D call: TRBD1 (6 bases). This CDR3 comprises 14 residues. The V and J ends lost 5 bases and 2 bases respectively, with 13 bases between them. Germline assignment: CDR1 MDHEN and CDR2 SYDVKM. Here the CDR3 DNA reads TGTGCCAGCAGTCTACAACAGGGCCCCTACGAGCAGTACTTC. Translation gives CASSLQQGPYEQYF.

The gene calls are TRBV6-5 and TRBJ2-3, with unresolved D. Trimming shortened V by 7 bases and J by 0 bases, and 14 bases separated the two germline ends. Germline V gene lookup returns CDR1 MNHEY and CDR2 SVGAGI. There are 15 residues in the CDR3. The chain's CDR3 is CASTLLPGSTDTQYF. Written as DNA, the CDR3 is TGTGCCAGCACTCTTCTTCCGGGTAGCACAGATACGCAGTATTTT.

The V call is TRBV19, the J call TRBJ2-7, with D possibly matching TRBD2 (6 bases). The CDR3 extends over 16 amino acids. Trimming removed 1 base at V and 2 bases at J, with 15 bases between. Germline V gene data show CDR1 as LNHDA and CDR2 as SQIVND (reference sequence). CDR3 bases: TGTGCCAGTAGTATAGGTGCGGGGAGACAAACCTACGAGCAGTACTTC. Protein: CASSIGAGRQTYEQYF.

The chain has TRBV15 and TRBJ2-1; TRBD1 matches 7 bases. Germline V gene lookup returns CDR1 LNHNV and CDR2 YYDKDF (reference sequence). The J segment lost 4 bases and the V segment lost 1 base, leaving 4 bases of the junction unmatched. The CDR3 covers 15 residues. This chain's CDR3 is CATSRARTGYNEQFF. CDR3 coding DNA: TGTGCCACCAGCAGAGCCCGGACAGGTTACAATGAGCAGTTCTTC.

The V gene is TRBV7-3, the J gene TRBJ2-7, with TRBD1 matching over 11 bases. The CDR3 totals 16 residues. CDR1 is SGHTA and CDR2 is FQGTGA in the germline V gene. Trimming cost V 0 bases and J 4 bases; bases outside gene matches: 5. The CDR3 bases are TGTGCCAGCAGCTTAACCCGGACAGGGGGCAAGTACGAGCAGTACTTC. This codes for CASSLTRTGGKYEQYF.

J is TRBJ2-2 and V is TRBV24-1; possibly TRBD2 for D (5 bases). Germline V gene sequence: CDR1 KGHDR, CDR2 SFDVKD. The CDR3 totals 14 residues. V dropped 9 bases and J dropped 1 base, with 11 bases sitting between them. In nucleotides, the CDR3 is TGTGCCACCCGAGCGGCAGAGAACACCGGGGAGCTGTTTTTT. It specifies CATRAAENTGELFF.

The J gene is TRBJ1-5, the V gene TRBV27; 8 positions agree with TRBD1. CDR3 size: 16 residues. With 3 bases clipped from V and 5 bases from J, the junction kept 9 bases outside the gene matches. From germline, CDR1 is MNHEY and CDR2 SMNVEV (reference sequence). The CDR3 loop reads CASSFSGTGGDQPQHF. CDR3 DNA: TGTGCCAGCAGTTTTTCCGGGACAGGCGGTGATCAGCCCCAGCATTTT.

CDR3 nucleotides: TGTGCCAGCAGGCCGGAGGGGGCGTCCGGGACTGAAGCTTTCTTT. This translates into CASRPEGASGTEAFF. The V call is TRBV3-1 (or the pseudogene TRBV3-2), the J call TRBJ1-1, with 7 bases lining up with TRBD1. CDR3 size: 15 residues. V lost 6 bases, J lost 5 bases, and 12 bases stayed unmatched. Germline CDR1 and CDR2: LGHDT and YNNKEL (reference sequence).

The V call is TRBV27, the J call TRBJ1-1, with 8 bases that match TRBD1. The V gene end was trimmed by 6 bases and the J gene end by 3 bases; junction bases not matched to a gene: 3. CDR3 size: 13 residues. Germline-derived CDR1 and CDR2 are MNHEY and SMNVEV (reference sequence). CDR3 region: CASRGQVYTEAFF. In DNA, the CDR3 is TGTGCCAGCAGGGGACAGGTTTACACTGAAGCTTTCTTT.

The rearrangement links TRBV25-1 to TRBJ2-6; the match to TRBD2 covers 12 bases. With V trimmed by 10 bases and J by 2 bases, 9 bases remained unmatched. Germline V CDR1 and CDR2: MGHDK, SYGVNS. There are 17 residues in the CDR3. The CDR3: CAIRGLAGGPGANVLTF. In nucleotides, the CDR3 is TGTGCCATCAGGGGTCTAGCGGGAGGGCCTGGGGCCAACGTCCTGACTTTC.

This clone appeared once. This chain connects TRBV19 to TRBJ2-2; TRBD1 is a possible D gene (6 bases). Germline lookup yields CDR1 LNHDA and CDR2 SQIVND (reference sequence). This CDR3 spans 14 amino acids. V gave up 5 bases and J gave up 1 base, with 8 bases separating them. The CDR3 region is CASSLQGNTGELFF. The CDR3 DNA is TGTGCCAGTAGTCTACAGGGGAACACCGGGGAGCTGTTTTTT.

The chain combines TRBV6-1 with TRBJ2-3, with TRBD1 matching 10 bases. There are 16 residues in the CDR3. Trimming removed 4 bases from V and 3 bases from J; junction bases left unmatched: 7. CDR1 is MNHNS, CDR2 SASEGT, per germline. The CDR3 loop reads CASSVNRDRGTDTQYF. The CDR3 nucleotides are TGTGCCAGCAGTGTAAACCGGGACAGGGGTACAGATACGCAGTATTTT.